This T cell receptor (beta chain) was captured in a study of T cell changes during pregnancy in multiple sclerosis. Method: immunoSEQ multiplex PCR; TCRdb's copy keeps in-frame clones and lacks some. Among more than 55,000 clones listed, 90% to 95% were seen once. Germline CDR1 and CDR2: MDHEN and SYDVKM. V shed 3 bases, J shed 2 bases, and the junction held 7 bases outside the gene matches. The CDR3 spans 16 residues. The source is a female donor with multiple sclerosis, enrolled in a pregnancy study. The sequencing here drew on peripheral blood, taken in the third trimester of pregnancy. The chain employs TRBV28 and TRBJ2-1; 7 nucleotides line up with TRBD2. The CDR3: CASSFLLAEAYNEQFF. In DNA, the CDR3 is TGTGCCAGCAGTTTCCTTCTAGCGGAAGCCTACAATGAGCAGTTCTTC.